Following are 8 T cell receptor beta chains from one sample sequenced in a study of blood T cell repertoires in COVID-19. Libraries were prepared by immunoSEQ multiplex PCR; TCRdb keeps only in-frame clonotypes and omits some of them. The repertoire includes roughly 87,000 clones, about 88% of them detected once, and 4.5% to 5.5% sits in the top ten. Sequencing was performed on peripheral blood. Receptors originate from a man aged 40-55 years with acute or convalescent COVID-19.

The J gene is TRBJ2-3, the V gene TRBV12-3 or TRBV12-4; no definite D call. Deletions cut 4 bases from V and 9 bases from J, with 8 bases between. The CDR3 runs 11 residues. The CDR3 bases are TGTGCCAGCAGTTCATCCCAGACGCAGTATTTT. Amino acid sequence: CASSSSQTQYF.

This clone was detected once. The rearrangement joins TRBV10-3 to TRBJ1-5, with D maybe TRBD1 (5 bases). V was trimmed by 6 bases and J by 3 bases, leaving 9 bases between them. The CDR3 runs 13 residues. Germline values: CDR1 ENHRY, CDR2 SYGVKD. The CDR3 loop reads CAIRTEINQPQHF. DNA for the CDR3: TGTGCCATCAGGACAGAAATCAATCAGCCCCAGCATTTT.

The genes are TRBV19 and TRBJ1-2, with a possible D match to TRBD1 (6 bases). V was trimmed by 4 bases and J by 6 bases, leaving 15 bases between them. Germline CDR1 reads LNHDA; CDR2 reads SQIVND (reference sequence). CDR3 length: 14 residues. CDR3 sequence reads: CASSTSQGLNGYTF. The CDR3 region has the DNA TGTGCCAGTAGTACTTCACAGGGTTTGAATGGCTACACCTTC. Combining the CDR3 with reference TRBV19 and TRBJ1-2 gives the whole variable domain DGGITQSPKYLFRKEGQNVTLSCEQNLNHDAMYWYRQDPGQGLRLIYYSQIVNDFQKGDIAEGYSVSREKKESFPLTVTSAQKNPTAFYLCASSTSQGLNGYTFGSGTRLTVV.

CDR3 in DNA: TGTGCCAGCAGCGCCCGGAGTTACACCGGGGAGCTGTTTTTT. It yields the protein CASSARSYTGELFF. The V gene is TRBV7-9, the J gene TRBJ2-2; D gene unclear. This CDR3 is 14 amino acids long. Germline-derived CDR1 and CDR2 are SEHNR and FQNEAQ (reference sequence). V lost 5 bases and J 3 bases, leaving 10 bases between the germline ends.

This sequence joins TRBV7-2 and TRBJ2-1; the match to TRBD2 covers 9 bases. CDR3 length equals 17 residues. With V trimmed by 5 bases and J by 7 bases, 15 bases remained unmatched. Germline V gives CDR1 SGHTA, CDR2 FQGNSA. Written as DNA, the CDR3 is TGTGCCAGCAGCCGCCCGCGGGGGGGGCGGGAGGGGAATGAGCAGTTCTTC. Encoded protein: CASSRPRGGREGNEQFF.

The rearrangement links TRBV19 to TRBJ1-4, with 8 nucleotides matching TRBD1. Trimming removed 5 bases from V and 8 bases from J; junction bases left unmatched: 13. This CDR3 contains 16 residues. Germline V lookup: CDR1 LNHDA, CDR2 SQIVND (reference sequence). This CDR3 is CASSHQDRGVREKLFF. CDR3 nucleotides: TGTGCCAGTAGTCATCAAGACAGGGGCGTTCGGGAAAAACTGTTTTTT.

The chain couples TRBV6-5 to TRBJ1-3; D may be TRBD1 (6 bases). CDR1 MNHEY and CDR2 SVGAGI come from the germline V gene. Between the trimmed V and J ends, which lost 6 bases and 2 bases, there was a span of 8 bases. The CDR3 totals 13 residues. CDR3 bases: TGTGCCAGCAGGGCAGGGGCTGGAAACACCATATATTTT. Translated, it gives CASRAGAGNTIYF.

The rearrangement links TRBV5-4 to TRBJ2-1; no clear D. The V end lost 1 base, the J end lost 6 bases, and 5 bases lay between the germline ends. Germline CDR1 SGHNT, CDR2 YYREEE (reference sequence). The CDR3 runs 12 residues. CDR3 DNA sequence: TGTGCCAGCAGCTTGTTCCGCAATGAGCAGTTCTTC. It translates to CASSLFRNEQFF.